The clone carrying this T cell receptor (beta chain) was seen a handful of times. Its antigen remains unknown. The data derive from a study of T-cell reconstitution after alpha-beta-depleted transplantation in children. Study-level points and caveats: About two months after transplant, alpha-beta T cells reportedly came from several hundred expanded graft clones. Newly generated T cells supplied most T-cell counts and diversity one year post-transplant. Surviving recipient T cells and thymic progenitors underlay high day-60 TCRbeta diversity in some patients.

The length of the CDR3 is 14 residues. Germline V gives CDR1 DFQATT, CDR2 SNEGSKA (reference sequence). Trimming took 3 bases from V and 2 from J; bases not matched to a gene: 6. During its preparation, the TCRbeta library received unique molecular identifiers. TCRdb ran MiXCR on the PCR reads and lists one entry per CDR3 protein. Of some 550,000 distinct CDR3 sequences listed, 23% were seen once; the top ten hold 13% to 15%. The chain couples TRBV20-1 to TRBJ2-7; 8 bases match TRBD2. The TCR sequence derives from a boy less than two years old who had a stem cell transplant for acute myeloid leukemia, so the T cells may come from the graft donor. Specimen: PBMCs, mostly from graft donor cells, collected 360 days after TCRalphabeta/CD19-depleted stem cell transplant. The CDR3 region is CSARESGGAYEQYV. The CDR3 region has the DNA TGCAGTGCTAGGGAGTCCGGGGGGGCCTACGAGCAGTACGTC.